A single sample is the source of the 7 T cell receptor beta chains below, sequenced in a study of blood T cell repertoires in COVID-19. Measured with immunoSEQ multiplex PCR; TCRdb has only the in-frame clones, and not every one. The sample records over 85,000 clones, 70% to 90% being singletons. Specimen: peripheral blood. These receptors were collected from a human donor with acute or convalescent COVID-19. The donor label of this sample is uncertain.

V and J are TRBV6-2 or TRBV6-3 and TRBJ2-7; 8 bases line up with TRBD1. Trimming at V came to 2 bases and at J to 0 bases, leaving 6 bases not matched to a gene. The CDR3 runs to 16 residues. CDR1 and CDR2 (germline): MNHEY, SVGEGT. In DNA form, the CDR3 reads TGTGCCAGCAGTTACCCTGGACAGGGCTTCTCCTACGAGCAGTACTTC. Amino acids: CASSYPGQGFSYEQYF.

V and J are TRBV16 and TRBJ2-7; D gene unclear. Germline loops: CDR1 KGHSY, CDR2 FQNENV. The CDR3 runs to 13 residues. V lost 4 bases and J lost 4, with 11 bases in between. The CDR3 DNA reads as TGTGCCAGCAGCCCCTCGACGGAGTACGAGCAGTACTTC. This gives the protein CASSPSTEYEQYF.

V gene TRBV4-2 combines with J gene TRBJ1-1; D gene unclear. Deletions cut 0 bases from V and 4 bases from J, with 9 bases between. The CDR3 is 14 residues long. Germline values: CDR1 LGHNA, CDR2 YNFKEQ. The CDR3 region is CASSQDGVATEAFF. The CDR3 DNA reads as TGTGCCAGCAGCCAAGACGGCGTAGCCACTGAAGCTTTCTTT.

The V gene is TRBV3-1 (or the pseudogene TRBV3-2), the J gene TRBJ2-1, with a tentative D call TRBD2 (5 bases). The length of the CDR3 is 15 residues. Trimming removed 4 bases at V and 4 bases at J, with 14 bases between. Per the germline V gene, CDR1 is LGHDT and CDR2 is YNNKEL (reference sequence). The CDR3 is CASSPTRRKYNEQFF. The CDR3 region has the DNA TGTGCCAGCAGCCCTACTAGGAGGAAATACAATGAGCAGTTCTTC.

The CDR3: CASSSRGLGNNQPQHF. In DNA, the CDR3 is TGTGCCAGCAGCTCCCGAGGGCTAGGAAACAATCAGCCCCAGCATTTT. The chain uses TRBV7-8 and TRBJ1-5; D not certain. Trimming left V 4 bases short and J 3 bases short, with 16 bases between. The V gene's germline CDR1 is SGHVS and CDR2 FQNEAQ. The CDR3 contains 16 residues.

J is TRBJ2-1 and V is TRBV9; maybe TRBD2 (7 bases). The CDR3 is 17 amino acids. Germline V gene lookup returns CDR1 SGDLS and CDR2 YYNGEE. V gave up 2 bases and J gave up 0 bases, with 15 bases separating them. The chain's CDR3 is CASSVEGRGSSYNEQFF. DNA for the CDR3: TGTGCCAGCAGCGTGGAGGGGAGGGGGAGCTCCTACAATGAGCAGTTCTTC.

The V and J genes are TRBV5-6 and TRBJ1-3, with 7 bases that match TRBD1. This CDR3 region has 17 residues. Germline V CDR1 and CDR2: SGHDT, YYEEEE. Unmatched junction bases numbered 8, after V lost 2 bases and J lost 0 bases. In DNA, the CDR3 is TGTGCCAGCAGCTTCCCGACAGGGACGTACTCTGGAAACACCATATATTTT. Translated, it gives CASSFPTGTYSGNTIYF. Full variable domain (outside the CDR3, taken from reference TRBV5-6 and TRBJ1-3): DAGVTQSPTHLIKTRGQQVTLRCSPKSGHDTVSWYQQALGQGPQFIFQYYEEEERQRGNFPDRFSGHQFPNYSSELNVNALLLGDSALYLCASSFPTGTYSGNTIYFGEGSWLTVV.